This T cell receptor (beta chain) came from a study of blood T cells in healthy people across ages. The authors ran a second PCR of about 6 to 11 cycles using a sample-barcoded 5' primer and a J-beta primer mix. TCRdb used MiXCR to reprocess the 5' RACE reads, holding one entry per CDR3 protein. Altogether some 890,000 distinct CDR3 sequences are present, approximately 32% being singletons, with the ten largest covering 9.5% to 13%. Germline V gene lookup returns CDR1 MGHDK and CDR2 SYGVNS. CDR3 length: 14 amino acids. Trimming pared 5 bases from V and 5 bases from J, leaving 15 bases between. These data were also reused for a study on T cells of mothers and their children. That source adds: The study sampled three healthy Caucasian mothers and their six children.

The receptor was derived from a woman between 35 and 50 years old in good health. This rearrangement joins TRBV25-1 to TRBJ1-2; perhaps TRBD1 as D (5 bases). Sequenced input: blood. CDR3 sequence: CASSHLDGGYGYTF. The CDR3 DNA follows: TGTGCCAGCAGTCACCTAGACGGGGGTTATGGCTACACCTTC.